Presented here are 19 T cell receptor beta chains from one specimen sequenced in a study of circulating and synovial CD4+ cells in juvenile arthritis. Libraries were prepared by immunoSEQ multiplex PCR; TCRdb keeps only in-frame clonotypes and omits some of them. The table has about 32,000 clones, nearly 95% seen once. The sequenced sample was CD4+ T cells from blood. The receptors here all came from a human donor with juvenile idiopathic arthritis.

The chain couples TRBV28 to TRBJ1-1; 7 bases align to TRBD1. Germline CDR1 is MDHEN and CDR2 is SYDVKM. V lost 4 bases, J lost 1 base, and 3 bases stayed unmatched. The CDR3 is 14 amino acids. CDR3 residues: CASSSQGGNTEAFF. The CDR3 DNA reads TGTGCCAGCAGTTCCCAGGGGGGGAACACTGAAGCTTTCTTT.

The chain carries TRBV9 and TRBJ1-2, with TRBD1 matching 8 bases. The CDR3 sequence is 14 residues long. V lost 3 bases and J lost 7; bases outside the gene matches: 8. Germline assignment: CDR1 SGDLS and CDR2 YYNGEE. CDR3 loop: CASSELDRAVGYTF. DNA of the CDR3: TGTGCCAGCAGCGAACTGGACAGGGCCGTTGGCTACACCTTC.

The V gene is TRBV5-1, the J gene TRBJ1-2, with TRBD1 as a possible D gene (5 bases). The CDR3 loop spans 12 amino acids. V lost 5 bases, J lost 3 bases, and 8 bases lay in between. CDR1 and CDR2 from the germline V gene are SGHRS and YFSETQ. The CDR3 DNA is TGCGCCAGCAGAGGGGTCGACTATGGCTACACCTTC. It translates to CASRGVDYGYTF.

The table lists this clone with a count of one. The genes are TRBV19 and TRBJ1-2, with D possibly matching TRBD1 (6 bases). CDR3 size: 14 residues. Per germline, CDR1 LNHDA and CDR2 SQIVND (reference sequence). V was shortened by 2 bases and J by 3 bases, with 10 bases between the two germline ends. CDR3 DNA: TGTGCCAGTAGTATAACAGGGTTGGACTATGGCTACACCTTC. Residues: CASSITGLDYGYTF.

Concerning this clone itself: Other nucleotide sequences from this sample produce the same CDR3. This chain joins TRBV5-4 and TRBJ1-6; D is perhaps TRBD1 (5 bases). CDR1 is SGHNT, CDR2 YYREEE, per germline (reference sequence). Trimming stripped 4 bases from V and 7 bases from J, with 15 bases between. This CDR3 contains 15 residues. The CDR3 DNA is TGTGCCAGCAGCATTGACAGTCTGAAAAATTCACCCCTCCACTTT. Its translation is CASSIDSLKNSPLHF.

This chain links TRBV30 with TRBJ2-3; 8 bases are shared with TRBD2. Trimming removed 0 bases from V and 0 bases from J; junction bases left unmatched: 11. The CDR3 is 18 residues long. The germline CDR1 and CDR2 sequences are GTSNPN and SVGIG (reference sequence). The CDR3 sequence: CAWSVLLGGGSSTDTQYF. The DNA for the CDR3 is TGTGCCTGGAGTGTATTGCTCGGGGGGGGTTCTAGCACAGATACGCAGTATTTT.

This chain links TRBV6-1 with TRBJ2-3, with D unclear. V was trimmed by 2 bases and J by 2 bases, leaving 11 bases between them. The length of the CDR3 is 15 residues. In germline, CDR1 is MNHNS, CDR2 SASEGT. The DNA of the CDR3 is TGTGCCAGCAGTGAATTGGGCTCGATCACAGATACGCAGTATTTT. It is translated as CASSELGSITDTQYF.

The chain's CDR3 is CASSFRGGGKLFF. The CDR3 nucleotides are TGTGCCAGCAGTTTCCGGGGAGGGGGAAAACTGTTTTTT. V gene TRBV28 combines with J gene TRBJ1-4; TRBD1 is a possible D gene (6 bases). The length of the CDR3 is 13 residues. Trimming stripped 3 bases from V and 10 bases from J, with 12 bases between. Germline V CDR1 and CDR2: MDHEN, SYDVKM.

This chain uses TRBV9 with TRBJ2-1; a weak D match, TRBD2 (5 bases). The CDR3 contains 14 residues. V was cut by 6 bases and J by 2 bases, with 12 bases left in between. The germline CDR1 and CDR2 sequences are SGDLS and YYNGEE. The CDR3, as DNA: TGTGCCAGCAAAGGAGGTTACCCCTACAATGAGCAGTTCTTC. Amino acids: CASKGGYPYNEQFF.

The rearrangement links TRBV9 to TRBJ2-5, with 10 positions matching TRBD2. The junction had 4 bases not matched to a gene; V was cut back by 0 bases and J by 5 bases. This CDR3 is 15 amino acids long. From germline, CDR1 is SGDLS and CDR2 YYNGEE. CDR3 region: CASSVAAGGRETQYF. The CDR3 coding sequence is TGTGCCAGCAGCGTAGCAGCGGGGGGGCGGGAGACCCAGTACTTC.

V and J are TRBV6-1 and TRBJ1-2; 8 bases line up with TRBD1. This CDR3 contains 14 residues. Germline-derived CDR1 and CDR2 are MNHNS and SASEGT. The V and J ends lost 7 bases and 8 bases, in that order; junction bases with no gene match: 12. The CDR3 protein is CASTPETGVGGYTF. Written as DNA, the CDR3 is TGTGCCAGCACCCCGGAGACAGGGGTCGGGGGCTACACCTTC.

This sequence joins TRBV29-1 and TRBJ1-1, with TRBD1 as a possible D gene (5 bases). In germline, CDR1 is SQVTM, CDR2 ANQGSEA. CDR3 length: 13 amino acids. Trimming left V 6 bases short and J 4 bases short, with 15 bases between. The CDR3, as DNA: TGCAGCGTGGGGGGGGTCTTGAGCACTGAAGCTTTCTTT. This codes for CSVGGVLSTEAFF.

V is TRBV11-2 and J is TRBJ2-2, with TRBD1 matching 8 bases. Germline assignment: CDR1 SGHAT and CDR2 FQNNGV. The ends lost 5 bases at V and 5 bases at J; junction bases unmatched: 7. There are 15 residues in the CDR3. This chain's CDR3 is CASSSDRGRTGELFF. As DNA, the CDR3 is TGTGCCAGCAGCAGCGACAGGGGAAGGACCGGGGAGCTGTTTTTT.

This sequence joins TRBV2 and TRBJ2-3, with D maybe TRBD1 (6 bases). V was trimmed by 4 bases and J by 3 bases, leaving 17 bases between them. Germline CDR1 and CDR2: SNHLY and FYNNEI. The CDR3 consists of 16 residues. CDR3 sequence: CASSGQGLFGTDTQYF. CDR3 nucleotide sequence: TGTGCCAGCAGTGGGCAGGGGTTATTTGGAACAGATACGCAGTATTTT. Full variable domain (rest looked up from reference TRBV2 and TRBJ2-3): EPEVTQTPSHQVTQMGQEVILRCVPISNHLYFYWYRQILGQKVEFLVSFYNNEISEKSEIFDDQFSVERPDGSNFTLKIRSTKLEDSAMYFCASSGQGLFGTDTQYFGPGTRLTVL.

V usage is TRBV5-6 and J usage is TRBJ1-2; TRBD1 is a possible D gene (5 bases). Germline CDR1 SGHDT, CDR2 YYEEEE. This CDR3 region has 15 residues. Trimming pared 6 bases from V and 8 bases from J, leaving 23 bases between. The CDR3 DNA reads as TGTGCCAGCACCGTACTCCGGACCCACCGGGGGGGCTACACCTTC. Its translation is CASTVLRTHRGGYTF.

The chain recombines TRBV19 with TRBJ2-5; TRBD2 agrees at 13 bases. The V gene end was trimmed by 5 bases and the J gene end by 5 bases; junction bases not matched to a gene: 5. Germline V CDR1 and CDR2: LNHDA, SQIVND (reference sequence). The CDR3 has 15 amino acids. CDR3 loop: CASSWTSGGRETQYF. CDR3 bases: TGTGCCAGTAGTTGGACTAGCGGGGGAAGGGAGACCCAGTACTTC.

The V and J genes are TRBV11-3 and TRBJ2-4; maybe TRBD2 (6 bases). The V gene lost 5 bases and the J gene lost 0 bases, with 17 bases spanning the gap. The CDR3 spans 17 residues. Germline CDR1 SGHNT, CDR2 YENEEA. The DNA of the CDR3 is TGTGCCAGCAGCCCTATCGGGGGAGTACTAGCCAAAAACATTCAGTACTTC. Its translation: CASSPIGGVLAKNIQYF.

This rearrangement joins TRBV7-2 to TRBJ2-2, with D possibly being TRBD2 (6 bases). The germline V gene encodes CDR1 SGHTA and CDR2 FQGNSA. CDR3 length: 16 amino acids. The V end was cut by 1 base, the J end by 3 bases, with 12 bases between. The CDR3 nucleotides are TGTGCCAGCAGCTTAGTTACGGGGGATTACACCGGGGAGCTGTTTTTT. Its translation: CASSLVTGDYTGELFF.

The chain uses TRBV5-1 and TRBJ2-3; D not certain. The CDR3 is 15 residues long. Trimming cost V 1 base and J 0 bases, with 9 bases left between them. Per germline, CDR1 SGHRS and CDR2 YFSETQ. CDR3 in amino acids: CASSLYVTSTDTQYF. As DNA, the CDR3 is TGCGCCAGCAGCTTGTATGTGACTAGCACAGATACGCAGTATTTT.